This record concerns one T cell receptor (beta chain) sequence. This clonotype was observed many times. No antigen is known for it. Base-call qualities are not available, and no considerably larger clone is one nucleotide away. The sample originates from a study of regulatory T cells in long-lasting Graves disease (dated by TCRdb to 2020 to 2022). Study-wide context: Patients with newly diagnosed Graves' disease had been on antithyroid drugs for under 3 months. Patients with persistent Graves' disease were compared with patients with newly diagnosed Graves' disease using TCR sequencing and RNA sequencing of peripheral blood. The study was conducted in China and was registered as a clinical trial. TCR sequencing covered some 13 persistent and roughly 20 newly diagnosed Graves' disease patients, approximately 33 samples in total. Results and caveats for the whole study, not just this receptor: The authors noted that the small sample size was a limitation that may lower accuracy. Persistent disease showed preferential use of TRBV28, TRBJ1-2 and TRBJ2-5, whereas newly diagnosed disease favored TRBV20-1 and TRBJ2-1. Because the primary lesion, thyroid tissue, could not be accessed, the study looked at peripheral blood alone. A larger number of public clonotypes was shared among persistent patients (more than 2,500) than among newly diagnosed patients (approximately 1,000). Compared with newly diagnosed patients, patients with persistent Graves' disease had lower TCR Shannon entropy and fewer highly expanded clones, which suggests clonal expansion. Only the TCR beta chain was sequenced and analyzed.

The protocol used for the library was multiplex PCR. The listed sequencing device is Illumina HiSeq 4000. iRepertoire HTBI primers and Arm-PCR amplification of CDR3 regions were used to construct TCR beta libraries. Before sequencing, the PCR products underwent gel purification. Under the source paper's analysis protocol: Gene usage analysis of CDR3 amino acid clonotypes relied on the roughly 64 TRBV and 14 TRBJ segments identified across samples. Filtered high-quality paired reads were merged into contigs using COPE and FqMerger. BLAST was used to align contigs to IMGT TRBV, TRBD and TRBJ reference genes, and CDR3 was defined according to IMGT. Highly expanded clones were defined as clonotypes with a frequency above 0.1%. Repertoire diversity was measured by Shannon entropy, and V-J evenness by the Gini coefficient. A clonotype was considered public if more than one individual shared it. The public sequencing data were trimmed at Q25 with fastp and processed into clonotypes with MiXCR by TCRdb, which kept only in-frame beta chains. Rows matching on CDR3 protein sequence are summarized as one entry with the most common DNA and genes. TCRdb's processing, not the study's, gives the V and J calls here. Across this sample there are around 250,000 distinct CDR3 sequences, with roughly 18% seen only once. About 15% of the sample lies in the top ten.

Per the publication, the time point label means: newly diagnosed GD, antithyroid drugs for less than 3 months. For both TCR sequencing and RNA sequencing, RNA was extracted from PBMCs using TRIzol. The diagnosis of Graves' disease followed American Thyroid Association guidelines. Recruitment of patients was carried out at an endocrinology department in Xi'an, China. From each patient, around 9.3 milliliters of peripheral blood was collected into an EDTA anticoagulant tube. Ficoll Paque Plus density gradient separation was used to isolate PBMCs, and no further T cell sorting was performed. RNA quality was checked with an Agilent 2100 Bioanalyzer and agarose gel, and concentration with a NanoDrop 2000. Including the terminal cysteine and phenylalanine, the CDR3 comprises 14 residues. The entry retains the CDR3 DNA only, 42 bases that are in frame from base 1. Relative to germline, V is 4 bases shorter and J is 8 bases shorter, with 15 bases between their ends.

In addition, the sample was reused for a study of T cells in Graves' hyperthyroidism and ophthalmopathy. As noted in the second study: A patient counted as having stable Graves' hyperthyroidism if no progression to ophthalmopathy occurred over 18 months of follow-up. Hyperthyroidism patients were newly diagnosed, had a disease duration of under 2 months, and were aged 18 to 65 years. Any patient with an uncontrolled infection, another autoimmune disease, pregnancy or lactation was excluded. Diagnoses were based on clinical symptoms, serum thyroxine and TRAb, thyroid ultrasound and orbital computed tomography. The first round of RT-PCR for the TCR CDR3 was performed with the HTBI primer set and the Qiagen OneStep RT-PCR kit. Most expanded thyroid clonotypes (frequency above 0.001) were also detected in blood, a finding suggesting that blood repertoires may reflect thyroid immune responses. In cross-validation, a model built on a 13 V-J signature told ophthalmopathy apart from stable hyperthyroidism with under 90% sensitivity and roughly 83% specificity, and in testing the same model reached 80%/75%. During validation, the model predicted progression to ophthalmopathy a median of around 7 months ahead of onset, with around 71% sensitivity and 72.22% specificity. To identify distinguishing TCR V-J signatures, a discovery cohort of 90 to 100 patients was used, comprising some 45 with Graves' ophthalmopathy and around 60 with stable Graves' hyperthyroidism. Prospective prediction of ophthalmopathy was tested in an independent validation cohort of approximately 18 hyperthyroidism patients and 17 patients who later progressed to ophthalmopathy. The 95 to 100 discovery patients were divided at random into training and test sets in a 7:3 ratio. The study also compared thyroid tissue and blood T-cell repertoires from several Graves' hyperthyroidism patients. After blood sampling, hyperthyroidism patients were treated with methimazole at a starting dose of 30 mg daily, and ophthalmopathy patients were treated with high-dose intravenous methylprednisolone. The libraries were constructed in a second round of multiplex PCR and then size-selected and purified. Libraries were sequenced paired-end with 100 bp reads on an Illumina HiSeq2000. SOAPnuke was used to process the raw data, throwing out any read that contained adapters or uncalled bases, had a mean Phred below 15, or lacked an exact constant-primer or identifier match. High-quality paired reads were merged with COPE v1.2.5, and unique nucleotide sequences were defined as clonotypes. MiTCR v1.1 was used to align clonotypes to the IMGT TRBV, TRBD and TRBJ reference segments. The analysis was restricted to V-J combinations with a frequency above 0.0001, which together covered 99% to 99.2% of the repertoires. The TCS score was defined as F50 (clonal expansion) divided by E x V (chaos), with BLOSUM62-based TCRdist calculated between CDR3 peptides within each V-J. Welch's t-statistics and random forest reduced some 510 V-J features to roughly 13, which were used in a naive Bayes classifier (R e1071). No statistical method was used to set the sample size in advance, and investigators knew the group allocation. According to the paper, TCR Vbeta CDR3 sequencing was carried out on over 130 peripheral blood samples, which came from about 45 ophthalmopathy, fewer than 80 hyperthyroidism and about 17 progressor patients.

The source of this sequence is a woman aged 25 to 45 with Graves disease. Donor details come from another sample of the same person, matched by shared clones. The chain is assembled from TRBV12-3 or TRBV12-4 and TRBJ2-1, and perhaps TRBD2 as D gene, on 6 matching bases. This material consisted of peripheral blood mononuclear cells (PBMCs), taken at new diagnosis, from a patient treated with antithyroid drugs. DNA sequence: TGTGCCAGCAGTTGGGGCGGGGCAGTCGATGAGCAGTTCTTC. Translated, this gives CASSWGGAVDEQFF.